Here is one T cell receptor beta chain with its context. Its antigen is undetermined. Germline V gene lookup returns CDR1 MGHDK and CDR2 SYGVNS. The ends lost 1 base at V and 3 bases at J; junction bases unmatched: 2. The CDR3 runs 14 residues. Repertoires were generated with immunoSEQ multiplex PCR, while TCRdb's copy carries only in-frame clones and drops some. The sample carries around 400,000 clones, about nine tenths recorded once. The data were taken from a study of cytomegalovirus exposure and HLA in healthy donors. General study results and limits: It was reportedly the case that the classifier diagnosed cytomegalovirus status with high specificity and sensitivity.

This TCR derives from a young woman in good health and CMV-seronegative. The sample consisted of PBMCs. The genes are TRBV25-1 and TRBJ2-5; TRBD1 aligns across 7 bases. The CDR3: CASSEWGTEETQYF. The CDR3 DNA reads TGTGCCAGCAGTGAATGGGGGACAGAAGAGACCCAGTACTTC.